The clone carrying this T cell receptor beta chain appeared many times. Its antigen is not identified. This sample is part of a study of human T cells and chemical hapten exposure. About the research overall: The study traced per-sample TCR yield variation mainly to small differences in pooled library volumes.

Deletions cut 7 bases from V and 7 bases from J, with 17 bases between. The CDR3 is made up of 14 amino acids. Germline V gene data show CDR1 as SEHNR and CDR2 as FQNEAQ (reference sequence). During construction of the library, unique molecular identifiers were attached to individual cDNA molecules for quantitative, reproducible TCR counting. Original handling: Samples contained a median of roughly 93,000 TCRs, with a range of 23,224 to 690,600. TCRdb reanalysed the RACE reads using MiXCR and keeps one entry per CDR3 protein. Clone size and V and J calls follow TCRdb, not the original study. The sample lists some 31,000 distinct CDR3 sequences; less than 5.5% were seen once. General study results and limits: TCRs above 1 in 1000 frequency stayed constant with DPC sensitization.

Time point in this sample: healthy volunteer bleed at 6 weeks. Unfractionated whole blood was the source of the extracted total RNA. Source material: whole blood. The origin of this receptor is a human donor in good health. Some clones in this sample may be carry-over from other donors' samples. The V and J genes are TRBV7-9 and TRBJ2-1; D possibly corresponds to TRBD2 (5 bases). CDR3 sequence (DNA): TGTGCCAGCAAGATTGGAGGAGGTAGTAATGAGCAGTTCTTC. It is translated as CASKIGGGSNEQFF.